Listed here are 24 T cell receptor beta chains from one sample, sequenced in a study of cytomegalovirus exposure and HLA in healthy donors listed by TCRdb under 2017. The library came from the immunoSEQ multiplex PCR assay. For the multiplex PCR, a mixture combining 60 forward primers for TCR Vbeta segments and 13 reverse primers for TCR Jbeta segments was used. Drawn from immuneACCESS, this table holds only the in-frame rearrangements with V and J called that TCRdb kept. Clones are partly lost; checked studies trace under half to an unresolved V gene and leave the rest unexplained. The sample records about 200,000 clones, 70% to 80% of which are singletons. The leading ten clones occupy about 2.7% of the sample. The material sequenced was PBMCs. All receptors derive from a woman under 40 in good health and CMV-seronegative.

The chain is built from TRBV5-6 and TRBJ1-2; 7 nucleotides line up with TRBD1. With 4 bases clipped from V and 4 bases from J, the junction kept 4 bases outside the gene matches. CDR3 length: 13 residues. Germline CDR1 reads SGHDT; CDR2 reads YYEEEE. In DNA form, the CDR3 reads TGTGCCAGCAGCACGACAGGGCTCTATGGCTACACCTTC. It yields the protein CASSTTGLYGYTF.

This clone was counted between two and nine times. This chain connects TRBV5-1 to TRBJ2-7; 8 nucleotides align to TRBD1. Trimming at V came to 3 bases and at J to 3 bases, leaving 8 bases not matched to a gene. The CDR3 loop spans 15 amino acids. The germline V gene has CDR1 SGHRS and CDR2 YFSETQ. Here the CDR3 DNA reads TGCGCCAGCAGCTCACCCGGACAGGGCGTCTACGAGCAGTACTTC. It translates to CASSSPGQGVYEQYF.

The chain joins TRBV10-3 to TRBJ2-3; the match to TRBD2 covers 10 bases. Per the germline V gene, CDR1 is ENHRY and CDR2 is SYGVKD. Trimming took 10 bases from V and 2 from J; bases not matched to a gene: 9. CDR3 length: 15 residues. Written as DNA, the CDR3 is TGTGCCACCTCACGGACTAGCGGTATCACAGATACGCAGTATTTT. Translated, it gives CATSRTSGITDTQYF.

This clone was counted once. This sequence joins TRBV7-9 and TRBJ2-1; 15 nucleotides match TRBD2. Germline CDR1 reads SEHNR; CDR2 reads FQNEAQ (reference sequence). The trim removed 2 bases at V and 5 bases at J, leaving 10 bases unmatched. The CDR3 consists of 19 residues. This chain's CDR3 is CASSLPYGLAGGSNNEQFF. In DNA form, the CDR3 reads TGTGCCAGCAGCTTACCATATGGACTAGCGGGAGGGTCTAACAATGAGCAGTTCTTC.

The chain links TRBV7-3 to TRBJ2-3, with TRBD2 as a possible D gene (6 bases). The CDR3 is 15 residues long. Germline loops: CDR1 SGHTA, CDR2 FQGTGA. The V end lost 6 bases, the J end lost 0 bases, and 13 bases lay between the germline ends. CDR3 sequence reads: CASSLGTLSTDTQYF. The CDR3 bases are TGTGCCAGCAGTCTTGGGACTTTGAGCACAGATACGCAGTATTTT.

This clone was detected a few times. The CDR3 DNA is TGTGCCAGCAGACCTAGCGGAGACTCCTACGAGCAGTACTTC. This gives the protein CASRPSGDSYEQYF. V and J are TRBV9 and TRBJ2-7, with 7 bases identical to TRBD2. With V trimmed by 5 bases and J by 0 bases, 5 bases remained unmatched. The CDR3 sequence is 14 residues long. Germline V gene data show CDR1 as SGDLS and CDR2 as YYNGEE.

The chain recombines TRBV29-1 with TRBJ2-7, with 12 bases identical to TRBD1. In germline, CDR1 is SQVTM, CDR2 ANQGSEA. This CDR3 comprises 14 residues. V gave up 6 bases and J gave up 4 bases; unmatched junction bases: 7. Here the CDR3 DNA reads TGCAGCGTGGACGGGACAGGGGGCGTATACGAGCAGTACTTC. It translates to CSVDGTGGVYEQYF.

This clone was recorded only once. This sequence joins TRBV5-4 and TRBJ1-5; 7 nucleotides match TRBD1. J gave up 6 bases and V 4 bases, and 10 bases lay outside the gene matches. Germline V lookup: CDR1 SGHNT, CDR2 YYREEE (reference sequence). This CDR3 is built from 15 residues. Written as DNA, the CDR3 is TGTGCCAGCAGCCATCGGGACAGCGCTCTTCAGCCCCAGCATTTT. Amino acids: CASSHRDSALQPQHF. Using reference TRBV5-4 and TRBJ1-5 for the parts outside the CDR3, the full variable domain is ETGVTQSPTHLIKTRGQQVTLRCSSQSGHNTVSWYQQALGQGPQFIFQYYREEENGRGNFPPRFSGLQFPNYSSELNVNALELDDSALYLCASSHRDSALQPQHFGDGTRLSIL.

The chain uses TRBV12-5 and TRBJ1-2; D uncertain. With 1 base removed from V and 7 bases from J, the gap between germline ends came to 10 bases. The CDR3 has 13 residues. Looked up from germline, CDR1 is LGHNT and CDR2 is FRNRAP. Written as DNA, the CDR3 is TGTGCTAGTGGTTTGGCCGCAGGCCCTGGCTACACCTTC. Amino acids: CASGLAAGPGYTF.

The chain is built from TRBV19 and TRBJ1-2, with 7 positions matching TRBD1. The CDR3 consists of 14 residues. V lost 5 bases and J lost 8; bases outside the gene matches: 11. CDR1 LNHDA and CDR2 SQIVND come from the germline V gene (reference sequence). CDR3 in DNA: TGTGCCAGTAGTCGCCGACAGGGAAGTAAAGGCTACACCTTC. This translates into CASSRRQGSKGYTF.

The chain employs TRBV6-6 and TRBJ2-1; perhaps TRBD1 as D (6 bases). The V end was cut by 11 bases, the J end by 2 bases, with 10 bases between. Germline V gives CDR1 MNHNY, CDR2 SVGAGI (reference sequence). The CDR3 consists of 12 residues. The CDR3 loop is CALGGTYNEQFF. The CDR3, as DNA: TGTGCCCTAGGGGGTACCTACAATGAGCAGTTCTTC.

This clone was observed a single time. This chain uses TRBV30 with TRBJ1-2; TRBD1 might be the D (6 bases). The germline V and J ends were trimmed by 7 bases and 8 bases, with 14 bases remaining between them. Germline V gives CDR1 GTSNPN, CDR2 SVGIG (reference sequence). The CDR3 sequence is 11 residues long. CDR3 in amino acids: CASPGAGGYTF. CDR3 nucleotide sequence: TGTGCCTCCCCAGGGGCTGGGGGCTACACCTTC.

This chain joins TRBV7-8 and TRBJ2-3; TRBD2 matches 11 bases. Unmatched junction bases numbered 9, after V lost 5 bases and J lost 5 bases. CDR1 and CDR2 (germline): SGHVS, FQNEAQ. This CDR3 region has 16 residues. The CDR3 bases are TGTGCCAGCAGCCTAAGACTAGCGGGGCGGGAAGATACGCAGTATTTT. Its translation is CASSLRLAGREDTQYF.

This chain links TRBV2 with TRBJ2-5; D is unclear. Looked up from germline, CDR1 is SNHLY and CDR2 is FYNNEI. CDR3 length: 15 amino acids. Trimming took 3 bases from V and 5 from J, leaving 16 bases between them. CDR3 residues: CASSDDARMRETQYF. The CDR3 DNA sequence: TGTGCCAGCAGTGATGATGCCCGCATGCGGGAGACCCAGTACTTC.

This clone was seen a handful of times. V usage is TRBV6-5 and J usage is TRBJ1-1; D unclear. The germline CDR1 and CDR2 sequences are MNHEY and SVGAGI. This CDR3 is built from 13 residues. Trimming stripped 3 bases from V and 0 bases from J, with 5 bases between. For the CDR3, the DNA is TGTGCCAGCAGTTATCTCGTGAACACTGAAGCTTTCTTT. Its translation: CASSYLVNTEAFF.

The rearrangement uses TRBV19 and TRBJ1-1; D is perhaps TRBD1 (5 bases). CDR1 is LNHDA, CDR2 SQIVND, per germline (reference sequence). The CDR3 has 11 amino acids. The ends were cut back, 3 bases at V and 11 bases at J, with 10 bases in the middle. The CDR3 sequence is CASSIQGFAFF. The CDR3 nucleotides are TGTGCCAGTAGTATTCAGGGTTTTGCTTTCTTT.

The genes are TRBV29-1 and TRBJ2-7, with TRBD1 matching 7 bases. This CDR3 comprises 14 residues. Trimming removed 4 bases from V and 0 bases from J; junction bases left unmatched: 6. Germline assignment: CDR1 SQVTM and CDR2 ANQGSEA. The DNA for the CDR3 is TGCAGCGTTGTCGGGACAGCGAACTCCTACGAGCAGTACTTC. Protein sequence: CSVVGTANSYEQYF.

This clone was picked up one time. The chain employs TRBV7-3 and TRBJ1-1; 7 bases are shared with TRBD1. Germline V CDR1 and CDR2: SGHTA, FQGTGA. The ends lost 1 base at V and 5 bases at J; junction bases unmatched: 10. The length of the CDR3 is 16 residues. CDR3: CASSLRATGSRTEAFF. The CDR3, as DNA: TGTGCCAGCAGCTTAAGGGCGACAGGGTCAAGGACTGAAGCTTTCTTT.

J is TRBJ2-5 and V is TRBV4-2; TRBD2 aligns across 8 bases. Germline V gives CDR1 LGHNA, CDR2 YNFKEQ. Germline trimming cut 1 base from V and 5 bases from J; bases unmatched to any gene: 12. The CDR3 loop spans 17 amino acids. The CDR3 protein is CASSQVVGAGLGETQYF. The CDR3 DNA reads TGTGCCAGCAGCCAAGTGGTGGGTGCGGGACTAGGGGAGACCCAGTACTTC.

This clone was counted between two and nine times. V is TRBV7-9 and J is TRBJ1-2; D is ambiguous. CDR3 size: 14 residues. Per germline, CDR1 SEHNR and CDR2 FQNEAQ (reference sequence). V lost 1 base and J 4 bases, leaving 10 bases between the germline ends. CDR3 residues: CASSLGTRSYGYTF. The CDR3 DNA follows: TGTGCCAGCAGCTTAGGTACGAGGTCCTATGGCTACACCTTC.

This clone showed up just a few times. CDR3 nucleotide sequence: TGTGCCAGCAGTGTGACGGGACTTAGCTCCTACAATGAGCAGTTCTTC. Translated, it gives CASSVTGLSSYNEQFF. This chain links TRBV6-4 with TRBJ2-1; D is possibly TRBD2 (6 bases). CDR1 and CDR2 (germline): MRHNA, SNTAGT. The CDR3 length is 16 residues. V shed 4 bases and J shed 0 bases, with 13 bases lying between them.

This chain links TRBV5-1 with TRBJ1-5, with D perhaps TRBD1 (5 bases). The CDR3 totals 13 residues. Trimming shortened V by 0 bases and J by 9 bases, and 10 bases separated the two germline ends. Germline CDR1 and CDR2: SGHRS and YFSETQ. In nucleotides, the CDR3 is TGCGCCAGCAGCTTGGAAGGAGGGGTGCCCCAGCATTTT. Its protein product is CASSLEGGVPQHF.

This chain connects TRBV7-9 to TRBJ1-1; D is unclear. This CDR3 contains 13 residues. V was cut by 5 bases and J by 8 bases, with 15 bases left in between. CDR1 and CDR2 from the germline V gene are SEHNR and FQNEAQ (reference sequence). The CDR3 DNA reads as TGTGCCAGCAGCCATCTAGGCACCGCCGAAGCTTTCTTT. It translates to CASSHLGTAEAFF.

The chain uses TRBV2 and TRBJ1-1, with 9 bases fitting TRBD1. The CDR3 sequence is 14 residues long. J gave up 8 bases and V 6 bases, and 10 bases lay outside the gene matches. Germline V gene lookup returns CDR1 SNHLY and CDR2 FYNNEI. This chain's CDR3 is CASRPGTGSGEAFF. In DNA form, the CDR3 reads TGTGCCAGCAGGCCCGGGACAGGGAGTGGGGAAGCTTTCTTT. Looking up the rest from reference TRBV2 and TRBJ1-1 gives the full variable domain: EPEVTQTPSHQVTQMGQEVILRCVPISNHLYFYWYRQILGQKVEFLVSFYNNEISEKSEIFDDQFSVERPDGSNFTLKIRSTKLEDSAMYFCASRPGTGSGEAFFGQGTRLTVV.